This entry concerns a single TCR beta chain. The antigen is not known. The data derive from a study of T-cell reconstitution after alpha-beta-depleted transplantation in children. Unique molecular identifiers were incorporated during preparation of the TCRbeta library. A single record per CDR3 protein comes from TCRdb applying MiXCR to the PCR reads. The sample holds about 200,000 distinct CDR3 sequences, roughly 6.5% seen once. Points from the study as a whole: At one year after transplant, newly produced T cells mostly accounted for T-cell counts and diversity. Alpha-beta T cells about two months after transplant reportedly derived from several hundred expanded graft clones. Surviving recipient T cells and thymic progenitors accounted for the high day-60 TCRbeta diversity observed in some patients.

CDR1 and CDR2 from the germline V gene are DFQATT and SNEGSKA (reference sequence). The length of the CDR3 is 14 residues. Trimming removed 5 bases from V and 4 bases from J; junction bases left unmatched: 7. The sequencing here drew on PBMCs, taken before TCRalphabeta/CD19-depleted stem cell transplant. The gene calls are TRBV20-1 and TRBJ2-2; 7 bases map to TRBD1. This sequence originates from a girl less than two years old with combined immunodeficiency, due to receive a stem cell transplant. The CDR3 is CSALRQGSTGELFF. In DNA, the CDR3 is TGCAGTGCTTTGCGACAGGGTAGCACCGGGGAGCTGTTTTTT.